This TCR beta chain originates from a study of T cell responses to AZD1222 COVID-19 vaccine. The protocol was immunoSEQ multiplex PCR, while the TCRdb copy is restricted to in-frame clones and leaves out a portion. The data show some 150,000 clones, with 85% to 95% seen just once and around 1.9% held by the top ten. Germline V lookup: CDR1 MNHEY, CDR2 SVGAGI. The CDR3 length is 12 residues. The V end was cut by 6 bases, the J end by 11 bases, with 16 bases between. The TCR was taken from an adult in good health. This chain uses TRBV6-5 with TRBJ1-1; D gene unclear. Here the sequenced sample was peripheral blood, taken on day 0 of AZD1222 vaccination. The CDR3 DNA reads TGTGCCAGCAGCCAACTGGGAGTTGAGGCTTTCTTT. The encoded protein is CASSQLGVEAFF.